The next 25 T cell receptor beta chains were all read from a single sample in a study of T cell repertoires in cytomegalovirus infection. TCRdb ran MiXCR on the reads and lists one entry per CDR3 protein. Here the sample spans around 450,000 distinct CDR3 sequences, approximately 10% being singletons. The source material was PBMCs. The receptor source for this set is a human donor in good health (CMV status not recorded). Some clones in this sample may be carry-over from other donors' samples.

This clonotype was detected a few times. This chain connects TRBV15 to TRBJ2-1, with 12 bases lining up with TRBD1. Germline V gene sequence: CDR1 LNHNV, CDR2 YYDKDF (reference sequence). The CDR3 runs 17 residues. Trimming cost V 1 base and J 7 bases; bases outside gene matches: 8. The CDR3 here is CATSRGGGTGGWNEQFF. In DNA form, the CDR3 reads TGTGCCACCAGCAGAGGGGGGGGGACAGGGGGCTGGAATGAGCAGTTCTTC.

A few counts support this clonotype. The chain is built from TRBV9 and TRBJ2-4; the match to TRBD1 covers 8 bases. The length of the CDR3 is 14 residues. The V and J ends lost 6 bases and 3 bases, in that order; junction bases with no gene match: 5. CDR1 SGDLS and CDR2 YYNGEE come from the germline V gene. CDR3 amino acids: CASTPGGGKNIQYF. For the CDR3, the DNA is TGTGCCAGCACCCCAGGGGGCGGCAAAAACATTCAGTACTTC. The entire variable domain, with the rest obtained from reference TRBV9 and TRBJ2-4, is as follows: DSGVTQTPKHLITATGQRVTLRCSPRSGDLSVYWYQQSLDQGLQFLIQYYNGEERAKGNILERFSAQQFPDLHSELNLSSLELGDSALYFCASTPGGGKNIQYFGAGTRLSVL.

This clonotype was seen many times. The V call is TRBV19, the J call TRBJ1-2; D is unclear. There are 11 residues in the CDR3. The germline V gene has CDR1 LNHDA and CDR2 SQIVND (reference sequence). Trimming shortened V by 11 bases and J by 5 bases, and 12 bases separated the two germline ends. The CDR3 nucleotides are TGTGCCTGTCACGGAGGTTATGGCTACACCTTC. This encodes CACHGGYGYTF. Full variable domain (missing parts from reference TRBV19 and TRBJ1-2): DGGITQSPKYLFRKEGQNVTLSCEQNLNHDAMYWYRQDPGQGLRLIYYSQIVNDFQKGDIAEGYSVSREKKESFPLTVTSAQKNPTAFYLCACHGGYGYTFGSGTRLTVV.

V is TRBV19 and J is TRBJ1-1; 7 bases are a match to TRBD1. This CDR3 contains 14 residues. V shed 3 bases and J 4 bases; nucleotides not matched to a gene: 5. From germline, CDR1 is LNHDA and CDR2 SQIVND (reference sequence). DNA of the CDR3: TGTGCCAGTAGTATCCCCACAGGGGCCACTGAAGCTTTCTTT. Its translation: CASSIPTGATEAFF.

The chain has TRBV2 and TRBJ1-5, with D possibly TRBD1 on 5 matching bases. Trimming took off 8 bases at V and 4 bases at J, with 15 bases between the two ends. The CDR3 runs 14 residues. Germline V gene lookup returns CDR1 SNHLY and CDR2 FYNNEI. DNA of the CDR3: TGTGCCAGCGGCGCCCAGGGTCGGAATCAGCCCCAGCATTTT. This translates into CASGAQGRNQPQHF. The full variable domain, with the rest looked up from reference TRBV2 and TRBJ1-5, is EPEVTQTPSHQVTQMGQEVILRCVPISNHLYFYWYRQILGQKVEFLVSFYNNEISEKSEIFDDQFSVERPDGSNFTLKIRSTKLEDSAMYFCASGAQGRNQPQHFGDGTRLSIL.

The chain couples TRBV5-1 to TRBJ1-1, with a possible D match to TRBD1 (5 bases). Trimming pared 4 bases from V and 7 bases from J, leaving 17 bases between. Germline V gene sequence: CDR1 SGHRS, CDR2 YFSETQ. The CDR3 contains 14 residues. This chain's CDR3 is CASSAFTGLGEAFF. The CDR3 nucleotides are TGCGCCAGCAGCGCCTTTACAGGTTTAGGTGAAGCTTTCTTT.

This clonotype was observed many times. This chain uses TRBV11-3 with TRBJ2-5, with 11 positions matching TRBD1. Germline-derived CDR1 and CDR2 are SGHNT and YENEEA. The CDR3 has 15 residues. The J segment lost 5 bases and the V segment lost 4 bases, leaving 6 bases of the junction unmatched. CDR3 coding DNA: TGTGCCAGCAGCTCAGGGACAGGGGGACGGGAGACCCAGTACTTC. Translating gives CASSSGTGGRETQYF.

This rearrangement joins TRBV27 to TRBJ2-3, with TRBD1 matching 8 bases. V was clipped by 4 bases and J by 1 base; unmatched bases: 7. The CDR3 has 16 amino acids. Germline V CDR1 and CDR2: MNHEY, SMNVEV (reference sequence). This CDR3 reads CASSSPGGAGTDTQYF. The CDR3 region has the DNA TGTGCCAGCAGTTCCCCAGGGGGCGCTGGCACAGATACGCAGTATTTT.

This clonotype was observed many times. The rearrangement links TRBV19 to TRBJ1-5; D ambiguous. V dropped 7 bases and J dropped 0 bases, with 13 bases sitting between them. Germline CDR1 reads LNHDA; CDR2 reads SQIVND (reference sequence). The CDR3 is 15 amino acids. The CDR3 is CASNQENLSNQPQHF. CDR3 in DNA: TGTGCCAGTAACCAGGAGAATCTTAGCAATCAGCCCCAGCATTTT.

V is TRBV29-1 and J is TRBJ1-3; no reliable D call. V lost 7 bases and J lost 2, with 12 bases in between. Germline V gene sequence: CDR1 SQVTM, CDR2 ANQGSEA. The CDR3 consists of 13 residues. The CDR3 loop reads CSARRQAGNTIYF. The CDR3 DNA follows: TGCAGCGCTAGGAGGCAGGCTGGAAACACCATATATTTT.

This clonotype was seen more than once but under ten times. V gene TRBV20-1 combines with J gene TRBJ1-3; maybe TRBD1 (5 bases). Trimming cost V 6 bases and J 0 bases, with 12 bases left between them. This CDR3 region has 14 residues. The germline V gene has CDR1 DFQATT and CDR2 SNEGSKA (reference sequence). CDR3 DNA sequence: TGCAGTGCATCCCCAGGGAGCTCTGGAAACACCATATATTTT. Protein: CSASPGSSGNTIYF.

This chain joins TRBV3-1 and TRBJ2-2, with 9 bases identical to TRBD2. The germline V gene encodes CDR1 LGHDT and CDR2 YNNKEL (reference sequence). V trimming: 0 bases; J trimming: 0 bases; junction bases outside the gene matches: 5. This CDR3 spans 18 amino acids. DNA for the CDR3: TGTGCCAGCAGCCAAGATCGGGCTAGCGGGACGAACACCGGGGAGCTGTTTTTT. Its protein is CASSQDRASGTNTGELFF.

This clonotype was recorded at least ten times. The V gene is TRBV4-2, the J gene TRBJ2-2; D possibly corresponds to TRBD2 (5 bases). The CDR3 totals 14 residues. Germline loops: CDR1 LGHNA, CDR2 YNFKEQ. V was clipped by 4 bases and J by 8 bases, with 14 bases between them. CDR3 loop: CASSPTGVRGELFF. CDR3 in DNA: TGTGCCAGCAGCCCCACCGGGGTCCGGGGGGAGCTGTTTTTT.

This clonotype has ten or more counts. The J gene is TRBJ2-2, the V gene TRBV20-1, with 9 bases lining up with TRBD1. Germline CDR1 is DFQATT and CDR2 is SNEGSKA (reference sequence). Unmatched junction bases numbered 10, after V lost 1 base and J lost 1 base. This CDR3 has 18 residues. CDR3 nucleotide sequence: TGCAGTGCTAGAGCCCGAGTTTTGGACAGGGGGAACACCGGGGAGCTGTTTTTT. As protein: CSARARVLDRGNTGELFF.

This clonotype was counted many times. The chain is built from TRBV5-1 and TRBJ1-1, with 7 bases aligning to TRBD1. With V trimmed by 3 bases and J by 3 bases, 5 bases remained unmatched. The CDR3 extends over 14 amino acids. Germline V gene lookup returns CDR1 SGHRS and CDR2 YFSETQ. Written as DNA, the CDR3 is TGCGCCAGCAGCTCCGGGACAGATTACACTGAAGCTTTCTTT. The encoded protein is CASSSGTDYTEAFF. Drawing the rest from reference TRBV5-1 and TRBJ1-1, the complete variable domain is KAGVTQTPRYLIKTRGQQVTLSCSPISGHRSVSWYQQTPGQGLQFLFEYFSETQRNKGNFPGRFSGRQFSNSRSEMNVSTLELGDSALYLCASSSGTDYTEAFFGQGTRLTVV.

This clonotype was counted at least ten times. The gene calls are TRBV2 and TRBJ1-1; D is perhaps TRBD1 (6 bases). CDR1 is SNHLY and CDR2 is FYNNEI in the germline V gene. The CDR3 is made up of 15 amino acids. V lost 6 bases to trimming and J lost 1 base, with 15 bases between them. The CDR3 is CASRKAGTKNTEAFF. DNA of the CDR3: TGTGCCAGCAGAAAGGCCGGGACAAAGAACACTGAAGCTTTCTTT.

J is TRBJ2-5 and V is TRBV10-3; possibly TRBD1 for D (5 bases). This CDR3 contains 18 residues. The germline V gene encodes CDR1 ENHRY and CDR2 SYGVKD. V shed 0 bases and J shed 2 bases, with 19 bases lying between them. The CDR3 region has the DNA TGTGCCATCAGTGAGTCGACTCCGGGCAGGGAAAATCAAGAGACCCAGTACTTC. Translation gives CAISESTPGRENQETQYF.

The V and J genes are TRBV11-2 and TRBJ2-3; 8 bases align to TRBD2. The CDR3 totals 17 residues. With V trimmed by 5 bases and J by 7 bases, 17 bases remained unmatched. Germline-derived CDR1 and CDR2 are SGHAT and FQNNGV. CDR3 in DNA: TGTGCCAGCAGCCCGAAGCCCGGCGGGGGGAAAGCCCATACGCAGTATTTT. It translates to CASSPKPGGGKAHTQYF.

As for this clonotype: An end of the junction does not agree with germline; a read error may underlie this. The genes are TRBV19 and TRBJ2-1; 7 bases fit TRBD1. The CDR3 extends over 15 amino acids. CDR1 and CDR2 from the germline V gene are LNHDA and SQIVND (reference sequence). CDR3 residues: CVSSIPSRGKNEQFF. The DNA of the CDR3 is TGTGTCAGTAGTATTCCCTCCAGGGGGAAGAATGAGCAGTTCTTC.

This clonotype was seen many times. The rearrangement links TRBV28 to TRBJ1-5, with unresolved D. This CDR3 is built from 15 residues. Trimming took 4 bases from V and 2 from J, leaving 12 bases between them. Germline V gene data show CDR1 as MDHEN and CDR2 as SYDVKM. The CDR3 DNA follows: TGTGCCAGCAGTTCGACGGAAAGTGGCAATCAGCCCCAGCATTTT. Its protein is CASSSTESGNQPQHF.

This clonotype was counted between two and nine times. The chain joins TRBV12-3 or TRBV12-4 to TRBJ2-1, with TRBD2 matching 12 bases. The CDR3 totals 17 residues. V trimming: 2 bases; J trimming: 4 bases; junction bases outside the gene matches: 6. Here the CDR3 reads CASSLKTSGRAYNEQFF. The CDR3 coding sequence is TGTGCCAGCAGTTTAAAGACTAGCGGGAGAGCTTACAATGAGCAGTTCTTC.

The chain uses TRBV5-1 and TRBJ2-3, with 9 bases lining up with TRBD1. Germline loops: CDR1 SGHRS, CDR2 YFSETQ. The CDR3 is made up of 15 amino acids. J lost 3 bases, V lost 6 bases, and 8 bases had no gene match. The CDR3 sequence: CASTREGQGTDTQYF. CDR3 in DNA: TGCGCCAGCACCAGAGAGGGACAGGGTACAGATACGCAGTATTTT.

This clonotype was seen ten or more times. The chain recombines TRBV6-1 with TRBJ2-1; the D gene could be TRBD1 or TRBD2 (6 bases each). Germline CDR1 is MNHNS and CDR2 is SASEGT. The CDR3 length is 16 residues. The V gene lost 4 bases and the J gene lost 4 bases, with 17 bases spanning the gap. The CDR3 is CASSAPSGAPYNEQFF. CDR3 DNA: TGTGCCAGCAGTGCCCCTTCGGGGGCCCCATACAATGAGCAGTTCTTC.

This clonotype was observed many times. This sequence joins TRBV27 and TRBJ1-4; weak D call: TRBD1 (5 bases). The V end lost 5 bases, the J end lost 7 bases, and 14 bases lay between the germline ends. The CDR3 has 14 amino acids. Germline CDR1 reads MNHEY; CDR2 reads SMNVEV (reference sequence). Here the CDR3 DNA reads TGTGCCAGCAGTGGGTCCCAGGGTGGTGAAAAACTGTTTTTT. Encoded protein: CASSGSQGGEKLFF.

This clonotype was picked up many times. The V call is TRBV5-4, the J call TRBJ2-3; perhaps TRBD2 as D (6 bases). CDR3 size: 15 residues. Between the trimmed V and J ends, which lost 0 bases and 2 bases, there was a span of 10 bases. The germline V gene has CDR1 SGHNT and CDR2 YYREEE (reference sequence). DNA for the CDR3: TGTGCCAGCAGCTTGGGGGACTTAATCACAGATACGCAGTATTTT. It encodes CASSLGDLITDTQYF.